The 2 T cell receptor beta chains in this list originate from one sample, sequenced in a study of chemoradiotherapy in HPV16-positive cancers (dated by TCRdb to about 2022). Library preparation used the immunoSEQ multiplex PCR assay. The table comes from immuneACCESS by way of TCRdb, which keeps in-frame sequences with V and J called. Part of the clones is missing from these tables; in studies checked, under half for an unresolved V gene and the rest for unknown reasons. Within this sample are around 17,000 clones, with about two thirds of them counted one time only. The ten largest clones represent around 7.6% of the sample. The specimen comprised tumor tissue, sampled from a patient who underwent chemoradiotherapy. These receptors were obtained from a human donor with HPV-associated anogenital cancer.

CDR3 residues: CASSLFSGGNTEAFF. In DNA, the CDR3 is TGCGCCAGCAGCTTGTTTTCGGGGGGGAACACTGAAGCTTTCTTT. V and J are TRBV5-1 and TRBJ1-1; a weak D match, TRBD1 (5 bases). V was cut by 1 base and J by 1 base, with 11 bases left in between. Germline values: CDR1 SGHRS, CDR2 YFSETQ. The CDR3 runs to 15 residues.

The chain combines TRBV6-1 with TRBJ1-4; perhaps TRBD1 as D (6 bases). Germline V CDR1 and CDR2: MNHNS, SASEGT. Between the trimmed V and J ends, which lost 1 base and 3 bases, there was a span of 6 bases. CDR3 length: 14 amino acids. The CDR3 protein is CASSEGTANEKLFF. The DNA of the CDR3 is TGTGCCAGCAGTGAAGGGACAGCTAATGAAAAACTGTTTTTT.